The clone carrying this T cell receptor (beta chain) has only a few counts. Authors' methods: For nucleated cells, counts were estimated from reference gene primer amplification. Generated by immunoSEQ multiplex PCR, the TCRdb table keeps only in-frame clones and is missing some. Clonal size and the V and J genes are those of that table, whereas D and trimming came from the DNA. The sample holds fewer than 450,000 clones, around 91% seen once. The sample comes from a study of blood T cell repertoires in COVID-19. Study context: Acute and convalescent COVID-19 specimens originated in the United States, Italy and Spain. Sources were T cells, B-cell-depleted T cells, or PBMCs; the material itself was cDNA or gDNA.

CDR3 length equals 14 residues. J gave up 8 bases and V 6 bases, and 6 bases lay outside the gene matches. The germline V gene encodes CDR1 SNHLY and CDR2 FYNNEI. The clonotype originates from a woman aged 18-29 years who had recovered from COVID-19. Sequenced sample: peripheral blood. The chain carries TRBV2 and TRBJ2-1; 11 nucleotides line up with TRBD2. In nucleotides, the CDR3 is TGTGCCAGCAGGGAAACTAGCGGGAGAGATGAGCAGTTCTTC. This encodes CASRETSGRDEQFF.